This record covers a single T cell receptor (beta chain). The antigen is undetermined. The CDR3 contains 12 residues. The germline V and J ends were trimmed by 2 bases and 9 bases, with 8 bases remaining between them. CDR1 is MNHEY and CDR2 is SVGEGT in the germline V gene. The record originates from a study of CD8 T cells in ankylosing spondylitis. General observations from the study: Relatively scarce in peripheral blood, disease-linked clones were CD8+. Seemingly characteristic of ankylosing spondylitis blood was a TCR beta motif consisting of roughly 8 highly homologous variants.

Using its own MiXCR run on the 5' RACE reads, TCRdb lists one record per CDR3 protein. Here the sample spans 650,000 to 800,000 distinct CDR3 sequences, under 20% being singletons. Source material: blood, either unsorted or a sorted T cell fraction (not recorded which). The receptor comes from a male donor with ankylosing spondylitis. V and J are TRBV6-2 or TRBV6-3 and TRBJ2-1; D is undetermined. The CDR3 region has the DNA TGTGCCAGCAGTTACAGGTGGGCTGAGCAGTTCTTC. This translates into CASSYRWAEQFF.